The entry below describes one T cell receptor (beta chain). What it binds is unknown. The data are from a study of shared clonotypes between healthy human individuals. Per germline, CDR1 LGHNA and CDR2 YSLEER. The CDR3 length is 16 residues. V was pared by 0 bases and J by 5 bases, with 14 bases between. The replicate PCRs on unsorted PBMC were given about 320 ng DNA, which is about 30,000 T cell genomes. The data were produced by immunoSEQ multiplex PCR, yet TCRdb's version contains in-frame clones alone and is incomplete. The sample comprises hundreds of thousands of clones, 70% to 80% of which are singletons, and around 12% rests with the top ten. Overall study findings and caveats: Expectations were that clonotype sharing among donors would be affected by sequencing depth. Investigators collected only blood, and repertoires in tissues likely differ.

For genomic DNA, unsorted samples relied on 85 million to 100 million PBMCs. The sequence came from a woman between 35 and 50 years old in good health. Some clones in this sample may be carry-over from other donors' samples. The sequenced sample consisted of PBMCs. The V and J genes are TRBV4-3 and TRBJ1-3; possibly TRBD1 for D (6 bases). CDR3 sequence (DNA): TGCGCCAGCAGCCAAGATCTGGGGGCGCGGAGAAACACCATATATTTT. Protein sequence: CASSQDLGARRNTIYF.